The next 11 T cell receptor beta chains were all read from a single sample in a study of human T cells and chemical hapten exposure (TCRdb year 2021). Library preparation was by RACE. Sequenced using a NextSeq 500. TCRdb ran its own pipeline on the public reads, namely fastp trimming at Q25 and MiXCR clone calling, and kept in-frame beta chains. Duplicate CDR3 protein sequences are folded into a single record with the most common DNA and genes. The sample yields around 100,000 distinct CDR3 sequences; about 10% were counted once. Under 3.5% of the sample rests with the top ten. The intended sense of this specimen's time point label: pre-sensitization, week 0. The sample's treatment or condition label is to be understood as: therapeutic diphenylcyclopropenone sensitization with weekly scalp DPC. Specimen: whole blood, collected in connection with sensitization to the hapten diphenylcyclopropenone (DPC). All receptors come from an older woman with alopecia areata. Some clones in this sample may be carry-over from other donors' samples.

J is TRBJ2-2 and V is TRBV6-2 or TRBV6-3; D is uncertain. CDR3 length: 15 amino acids. The germline CDR1 and CDR2 sequences are MNHEY and SVGEGT. V was pared by 6 bases and J by 6 bases, with 17 bases between. The CDR3 here is CASSPRAPKAGELFF. In nucleotides, the CDR3 is TGTGCCAGCAGCCCCCGGGCCCCAAAAGCCGGGGAGCTGTTTTTT.

J is TRBJ2-1 and V is TRBV7-3; possibly TRBD1 or TRBD2 for D (6 bases each). The germline V and J ends were trimmed by 5 bases and 2 bases, with 16 bases remaining between them. The V gene's germline CDR1 is SGHTA and CDR2 FQGTGA. The CDR3 consists of 16 residues. CDR3 nucleotides: TGTGCCAGCAGCCGCCGCCCGAGGGGGGCCTACAATGAGCAGTTCTTC. Encoded protein: CASSRRPRGAYNEQFF.

This chain uses TRBV5-1 with TRBJ2-7, with D perhaps TRBD1 (6 bases). The CDR3 sequence is 11 residues long. Trimming took off 5 bases at V and 5 bases at J, with 8 bases between the two ends. Germline assignment: CDR1 SGHRS and CDR2 YFSETQ. CDR3 nucleotides: TGCGCCAGCAGTTCAGGGGACGAGCAGTACTTC. Translating gives CASSSGDEQYF.

This clonotype appeared many times. This chain uses TRBV20-1 with TRBJ1-1, with TRBD1 matching over 7 bases. Germline assignment: CDR1 DFQATT and CDR2 SNEGSKA (reference sequence). V shed 4 bases and J 4 bases; nucleotides not matched to a gene: 9. This CDR3 spans 14 amino acids. The chain's CDR3 is CSATFTGAGTEAFF. The CDR3 nucleotides read TGCAGTGCTACCTTCACAGGGGCGGGCACTGAAGCTTTCTTT.

This clonotype has at least ten counts. J is TRBJ1-2 and V is TRBV7-8; 9 bases align to TRBD1. From germline, CDR1 is SGHVS and CDR2 FQNEAQ. J lost 4 bases, V lost 5 bases, and 2 bases had no gene match. The CDR3 extends over 13 amino acids. CDR3 in DNA: TGTGCCAGCAGCCCGACAGGGGGCTATGGCTACACCTTC. Its protein product is CASSPTGGYGYTF.

The CDR3 nucleotides read TGTGCCAGCAGCCAAGGGGAGCCTGGAAACACCATATATTTT. This translates into CASSQGEPGNTIYF. The chain is built from TRBV4-2 and TRBJ1-3; D remains ambiguous. V was pared by 1 base and J by 2 bases, with 6 bases between. The CDR3 runs 14 residues. CDR1 and CDR2 (germline): LGHNA, YNFKEQ.

Ten or more counts support this clonotype. The J gene is TRBJ2-3, the V gene TRBV10-2; TRBD2 matches 9 bases. This CDR3 contains 13 residues. The germline gives CDR1 WSHSY, CDR2 SAAADI. Losses at the gene ends were 10 bases for V and 4 bases for J; bases not matched to a gene: 6. CDR3 sequence (DNA): TGCGCCACCGGGACTAGCAGCGCAGATACGCAGTATTTT. Its translation: CATGTSSADTQYF.

This clonotype was seen many times. This sequence joins TRBV29-1 and TRBJ2-3, with no clear D. Germline V gene sequence: CDR1 SQVTM, CDR2 ANQGSEA. The CDR3 covers 13 residues. Trimming took 0 bases from V and 6 from J, leaving 10 bases between them. The CDR3 is CSVEDSPSDTQYF. CDR3 DNA sequence: TGCAGCGTTGAAGATTCCCCGTCCGATACGCAGTATTTT.

This clonotype was recorded a few times. CDR3 in DNA: TGTGCCAGCAGCTTAGCCAGGGGTTGGACTGAAGCTTTCTTT. As protein: CASSLARGWTEAFF. V is TRBV7-8 and J is TRBJ1-1; TRBD1 might be the D (6 bases). The CDR3 length is 14 residues. Deletions cut 0 bases from V and 5 bases from J, with 10 bases between. The germline gives CDR1 SGHVS, CDR2 FQNEAQ.

This clonotype has ten or more counts. The chain uses TRBV6-5 and TRBJ2-7; D uncertain. Trimming stripped 4 bases from V and 0 bases from J, with 10 bases between. The germline V gene has CDR1 MNHEY and CDR2 SVGAGI. The CDR3 has 14 amino acids. The CDR3 coding sequence is TGTGCCAGCAGTTGGAGAAAAAGCTCCTACGAGCAGTACTTC. It yields the protein CASSWRKSSYEQYF.

This clonotype was counted at least ten times. This chain connects TRBV7-9 to TRBJ1-5, with 7 bases that match TRBD1. Germline V gene data show CDR1 as SEHNR and CDR2 as FQNEAQ (reference sequence). This CDR3 comprises 17 residues. J was trimmed by 2 bases and V by 3 bases; bases with no gene match: 10. The CDR3 DNA reads as TGTGCCAGCAGCTTGGGAAGGGGGCTAATGGGCAATCAGCCCCAGCATTTT. Translating it yields CASSLGRGLMGNQPQHF.